The next 5 T cell receptor beta chains were all read from a single sample in a study of cytomegalovirus exposure and HLA in healthy donors. A multiplex PCR was run with 60 Vbeta primers and 13 Jbeta primers. TCRdb's copy holds only in-frame clones and misses some; the assay was immunoSEQ multiplex PCR. The sample lists roughly 140,000 clones; approximately 80% were seen once. The sequenced sample consisted of PBMCs. These receptors were collected from a man aged 35 to 55 in good health and CMV-seronegative.

The J gene is TRBJ2-1, the V gene TRBV7-9; the D gene is possibly TRBD2 (7 bases). CDR3 length equals 15 residues. The V end lost 1 base, the J end lost 8 bases, and 15 bases lay between the germline ends. CDR1 is SEHNR and CDR2 is FQNEAQ in the germline V gene (reference sequence). The DNA of the CDR3 is TGTGCCAGCAGCTTAGTAGGGGGGGGGCGGGATGAGCAGTTCTTC. Translation: CASSLVGGGRDEQFF.

This clone appeared a few times. This sequence joins TRBV7-3 and TRBJ2-7, with TRBD1 identical over 8 bases. There are 15 residues in the CDR3. After removal of 3 bases from V and 4 bases from J, the junction contained 8 bases not matched to a gene. Per germline, CDR1 SGHTA and CDR2 FQGTGA. CDR3 sequence reads: CASSFYAGGQYEQYF. The CDR3 DNA follows: TGTGCCAGCAGCTTCTACGCAGGGGGCCAGTACGAGCAGTACTTC. Variable domain in full (rest from reference TRBV7-3 and TRBJ2-7): GAGVSQTPSNKVTEKGKYVELRCDPISGHTALYWYRQSLGQGPEFLIYFQGTGAADDSGLPNDRFFAVRPEGSVSTLKIQRTERGDSAVYLCASSFYAGGQYEQYFGPGTRLTVT.

V is TRBV7-8 and J is TRBJ2-2, with D possibly TRBD2 on 5 matching bases. V was pared by 2 bases and J by 0 bases, with 13 bases between. The CDR3 loop spans 17 amino acids. CDR1 SGHVS and CDR2 FQNEAQ come from the germline V gene. The CDR3 here is CASSLFLRRTNTGELFF. The CDR3 coding sequence is TGTGCCAGCAGCTTATTTTTGAGGAGGACGAACACCGGGGAGCTGTTTTTT. The full variable domain, in which reference TRBV7-8 and TRBJ2-2 provide the parts outside the CDR3, is GAGVSQSPRYKVAKRGQDVALRCDPISGHVSLFWYQQALGQGPEFLTYFQNEAQLDKSGLPSDRFFAERPEGSVSTLKIQRTQQEDSAVYLCASSLFLRRTNTGELFFGEGSRLTVL.

This clone turned up a few times. The V and J genes are TRBV2 and TRBJ1-4; D is ambiguous. V was pared by 8 bases and J by 8 bases, with 12 bases between. This CDR3 contains 12 residues. The germline V gene has CDR1 SNHLY and CDR2 FYNNEI. The CDR3 region is CASVGGNEKLFF. CDR3 in DNA: TGTGCCAGCGTGGGAGGCAACGAAAAACTGTTTTTT.

This chain uses TRBV4-1 with TRBJ2-3; 9 nucleotides line up with TRBD2. Trimming at V came to 4 bases and at J to 0 bases, leaving 11 bases not matched to a gene. Germline values: CDR1 MGHRA, CDR2 YSYEKL. There are 18 residues in the CDR3. The CDR3 coding sequence is TGCGCCAGCAGCCCCCCGGCGGGGGGGGATCCTAGCACAGATACGCAGTATTTT. Amino acids: CASSPPAGGDPSTDTQYF.